The 14 T cell receptor beta chains below come from one sample, sequenced in a study of T cell changes during pregnancy in multiple sclerosis. The data were produced by immunoSEQ multiplex PCR, yet TCRdb's version contains in-frame clones alone and is incomplete. The table lists about 70,000 clones, 90% to 95% of them singletons, with 0.58% in the top ten. Sequenced here: peripheral blood, sampled in the third trimester of pregnancy. The receptors stem from a female donor with multiple sclerosis, enrolled in a pregnancy study.

V and J are TRBV6-6 and TRBJ1-2, with TRBD1 identical over 7 bases. CDR3 size: 15 residues. Germline CDR1 is MNHNY and CDR2 is SVGAGI (reference sequence). The ends lost 2 bases at V and 3 bases at J; junction bases unmatched: 6. The CDR3 loop reads CASSYQRGLHYGYTF. For the CDR3, the DNA is TGTGCCAGCAGTTACCAAAGGGGGCTTCACTATGGCTACACCTTC.

This chain connects TRBV18 to TRBJ1-5, with 9 bases that match TRBD1. The junction had 9 bases not matched to a gene; V was cut back by 6 bases and J by 0 bases. The germline V gene has CDR1 KGHSH and CDR2 LQKENI. There are 17 residues in the CDR3. This CDR3 reads CASSPGQGPFSNQPQHF. The CDR3 bases are TGTGCCAGCTCGCCGGGACAGGGTCCCTTTAGCAATCAGCCCCAGCATTTT.

The chain's CDR3 is CASSSGGKDTEAFF. DNA of the CDR3: TGTGCCAGCAGCTCGGGTGGAAAGGACACTGAAGCTTTCTTT. V gene TRBV7-9 combines with J gene TRBJ1-1, with no clear D. The CDR3 runs 14 residues. V dropped 4 bases and J dropped 3 bases, with 12 bases sitting between them. The germline V gene has CDR1 SEHNR and CDR2 FQNEAQ (reference sequence). The complete variable domain, with remaining parts taken from reference TRBV7-9 and TRBJ1-1, reads DTGVSQNPRHKITKRGQNVTFRCDPISEHNRLYWYRQTLGQGPEFLTYFQNEAQLEKSRLLSDRFSAERPKGSFSTLEIQRTEQGDSAMYLCASSSGGKDTEAFFGQGTRLTVV.

This clone was seen only once. The V gene is TRBV9, the J gene TRBJ2-5; 7 bases map to TRBD2. This CDR3 is built from 14 residues. Germline CDR1 reads SGDLS; CDR2 reads YYNGEE. Trimming at V came to 4 bases and at J to 5 bases, leaving 8 bases not matched to a gene. CDR3 loop: CASSPSAGDETQYF. The CDR3 DNA follows: TGTGCCAGCAGCCCATCGGCGGGGGATGAGACCCAGTACTTC. Full variable domain (missing parts from reference TRBV9 and TRBJ2-5): DSGVTQTPKHLITATGQRVTLRCSPRSGDLSVYWYQQSLDQGLQFLIQYYNGEERAKGNILERFSAQQFPDLHSELNLSSLELGDSALYFCASSPSAGDETQYFGPGTRLLVL.

The rearrangement uses TRBV30 and TRBJ1-5; D call uncertain. CDR1 and CDR2 (germline): GTSNPN, SVGIG (reference sequence). The CDR3 sequence is 14 residues long. Trimming removed 0 bases at V and 0 bases at J, with 6 bases between. The CDR3 DNA follows: TGTGCCTGGAGTGTAAGCCATAGCAATCAGCCCCAGCATTTT. This gives the protein CAWSVSHSNQPQHF.

V usage is TRBV11-2 and J usage is TRBJ2-5; D is possibly TRBD1 (6 bases). CDR1 is SGHAT and CDR2 is FQNNGV in the germline V gene. The CDR3 is 13 residues long. The V end was cut by 3 bases, the J end by 4 bases, with 9 bases between. Written as DNA, the CDR3 is TGTGCCAGCAGCTTTGGGGGCGCAGAGACCCAGTACTTC. Protein: CASSFGGAETQYF.

The chain recombines TRBV5-1 with TRBJ2-2, with 7 bases identical to TRBD1. Germline CDR1 reads SGHRS; CDR2 reads YFSETQ. The CDR3 has 18 amino acids. V shed 4 bases and J 1 base; nucleotides not matched to a gene: 13. CDR3 residues: CASSLRTGTRRNTGELFF. The CDR3 DNA sequence: TGCGCCAGCAGCCTTCGGACAGGAACTAGAAGGAACACCGGGGAGCTGTTTTTT. Full variable domain (remainder filled in from reference TRBV5-1 and TRBJ2-2): KAGVTQTPRYLIKTRGQQVTLSCSPISGHRSVSWYQQTPGQGLQFLFEYFSETQRNKGNFPGRFSGRQFSNSRSEMNVSTLELGDSALYLCASSLRTGTRRNTGELFFGEGSRLTVL.

This chain links TRBV4-3 with TRBJ2-1, with 8 bases aligning to TRBD1. The germline CDR1 and CDR2 sequences are LGHNA and YSLEER. CDR3 size: 16 residues. The ends lost 4 bases at V and 7 bases at J; junction bases unmatched: 12. CDR3 nucleotides: TGCGCCAGCAGCCCAGCCCGGGACAGGACGATGAATGAGCAGTTCTTC. Translating it yields CASSPARDRTMNEQFF.

The V gene is TRBV2, the J gene TRBJ2-7, with 11 positions matching TRBD1. CDR1 and CDR2 (germline): SNHLY, FYNNEI. Trimming cost V 3 bases and J 9 bases; bases outside gene matches: 7. The CDR3 is 14 residues long. The CDR3, as DNA: TGTGCCAGCAGTGATGGGACAGGGGGGGTAAGGCAGTACTTC. This gives the protein CASSDGTGGVRQYF.

This rearrangement joins TRBV5-1 to TRBJ1-1; D unresolved. This CDR3 has 13 amino acids. Germline CDR1 and CDR2: SGHRS and YFSETQ. The V and J ends lost 2 bases and 4 bases respectively, with 9 bases between them. The CDR3 bases are TGCGCCAGCAGCTTTAGTGGGAGCACTGAAGCTTTCTTT. Translation: CASSFSGSTEAFF.

The chain has TRBV7-6 and TRBJ2-7, with 7 bases matching TRBD1. The V segment lost 6 bases and the J segment 5 bases; nucleotides outside the gene matches: 7. CDR1 SGHVS and CDR2 FNYEAQ come from the germline V gene. CDR3 length equals 13 residues. This chain's CDR3 is CASSQTGIHEQYF. In DNA, the CDR3 is TGTGCCAGCAGTCAGACAGGGATACACGAGCAGTACTTC.

The V gene is TRBV6-1, the J gene TRBJ2-2; 13 bases fit TRBD2. Germline lookup yields CDR1 MNHNS and CDR2 SASEGT. With V trimmed by 4 bases and J by 3 bases, 14 bases remained unmatched. The length of the CDR3 is 20 residues. The CDR3 DNA follows: TGTGCCAGCAGTGGCAGGACTAGCGGGGGTACTAGGGCCTACACCGGGGAGCTGTTTTTT. Its translation: CASSGRTSGGTRAYTGELFF.

The J gene is TRBJ2-1, the V gene TRBV5-4; 8 positions agree with TRBD2. The CDR3 consists of 12 residues. Germline lookup yields CDR1 SGHNT and CDR2 YYREEE (reference sequence). The trim removed 4 bases at V and 8 bases at J, leaving 2 bases unmatched. This CDR3 reads CASSTTSDEQFF. As DNA, the CDR3 is TGTGCCAGCAGCACGACTAGCGATGAGCAGTTCTTC.

Only one count was recorded for this clone. The chain carries TRBV27 and TRBJ1-1; tentatively, D is TRBD1 (5 bases). Looked up from germline, CDR1 is MNHEY and CDR2 is SMNVEV (reference sequence). This CDR3 has 15 residues. The CDR3 coding sequence is TGTGCTACCACCGCCCACGGGCAGGGAGGAACTGAAGCTTTCTTT. Translation gives CATTAHGQGGTEAFF.